The 20 T cell receptor gamma chains reported below all come from one sample, sequenced in a study of gamma-delta chains in newborns, infants, children. With CATT, TCRdb re-called clones from the reads. The sample has several hundred gamma-chain clones, 1.5% seen once; the top ten hold around a fifth. Sequenced material: blood. Receptor source: a child who was a newborn, infant or young child, either healthy, febrile or measles-vaccinated (not recorded which).

This clone has more than one count but fewer than ten. A single base separates this from a much larger clone, so it may be a read error. The chain links TRGV9 to TRGJP. Germline CDR1 GITISATS, CDR2 ISYDGTV (reference sequence). This CDR3 region has 20 residues. The trim removed 0 bases at V and 1 base at J, leaving 9 bases unmatched. Here the CDR3 reads CALWEVHFGGQELGKKIKVF. CDR3 DNA sequence: TGTGCCTTGTGGGAGGTGCATTTTGGGGGGCAAGAGTTGGGCAAAAAAATCAAGGTATTT.

Concerning this clone: With a far larger clone one base away, a read error is the likely cause. J is TRGJ1 or TRGJ2 and V is TRGV4. Germline V gene data show CDR1 as EGSTGY and CDR2 as YDSYTSSV. The CDR3 is made up of 13 amino acids. The CDR3, as DNA: TGTGCCACCCGGGATGGGCCGGGGTATAAGAAACTCTTT. Its protein is CATRDGPGYKKLF.

For this clone: This DNA translates differently at residue 7 from the TCRdb protein, which is that of a much larger clone; a read error is likely, and the protein shown is the DNA's own translation. The V call is TRGV9, the J call TRGJP. Germline V gives CDR1 GITISATS, CDR2 ISYDGTV (reference sequence). The length of the CDR3 is 16 residues. With V trimmed by 2 bases and J by 6 bases, 4 bases remained unmatched. CDR3 loop: CALWEARELGKKIKVF. CDR3 sequence (DNA): TGTGCCTTGTGGGAGGCTCGAGAGTTGGGCAAAAAAATCAAGGTATTT.

This clone was detected only a few times. Given a much more abundant clone one base away, this may be a read error. This chain uses TRGV3 with TRGJP2. This CDR3 has 15 amino acids. Germline CDR1 and CDR2: VTNTFY and YDVSTARD (reference sequence). Trimming took 0 bases from V and 2 from J; bases not matched to a gene: 3. CDR3: CATWDRKSSDWIKTF. CDR3 coding DNA: TGTGCCACCTGGGACAGGAAGAGTAGTGATTGGATCAAGACGTTT.

This clone is deemed large (0.1 to 1%). This sequence joins TRGV4 and TRGJ1 or TRGJ2. Germline V gives CDR1 EGSTGY, CDR2 YDSYTSSV. V shed 1 base, J shed 0 bases, and the junction held 3 bases outside the gene matches. The CDR3 is 14 residues long. CDR3: CATWDGQNYYKKLF. The CDR3 DNA reads TGTGCCACCTGGGATGGACAGAATTATTATAAGAAACTCTTT.

In its sample, this clone was seen a few times. This is likely an artifact of a read error, given a far larger clone one base away. The gene calls are TRGV9 and TRGJ1 or TRGJ2. There are 13 residues in the CDR3. CDR1 is GITISATS, CDR2 ISYDGTV, per germline (reference sequence). The DNA of the CDR3 is TGTGCCTCGTGGGAGGCCCATTATTATAAGAAACTCTTT. This sequence encodes CASWEAHYYKKLF.

About this clone: Since a far larger clone is one base different, this is likely a read error. CDR3 DNA: TGTGCCACCTGGGATGCGAATTATTATAAGAAACTCTTT. It translates to CATWDANYYKKLF. The rearrangement links TRGV4 to TRGJ1 or TRGJ2. V dropped 2 bases and J dropped 0; count of bases not matched to a gene: 1. CDR3 length: 13 residues. Germline V CDR1 and CDR2: EGSTGY, YDSYTSSV.

Regarding this clone: This likely traces to a read error, being one base from a far larger clone. This chain joins TRGV4 and TRGJ1 or TRGJ2. The germline CDR1 and CDR2 sequences are EGSTGY and YDSYTSSV. CDR3 length: 13 residues. The CDR3 loop reads CATWGGNYYKKLF. DNA of the CDR3: TGTGCCACCTGGGGTGGGAATTATTATAAGAAACTCTTT.

Concerning this clone: A far larger clone is one nucleotide away, so this likely arose from a read error. Other DNA sequences of this sample code for an identical CDR3. This chain uses TRGV5 with TRGJ1 or TRGJ2. This CDR3 has 15 amino acids. Germline V CDR1 and CDR2: VINAFY, YDVSNSKD. In nucleotides, the CDR3 is TGCGCCACCTGGGACAGGCCAAAGGATTATTATAAGAAACTCTTT. Translating it yields CATWDRPKDYYKKLF.

Sample share makes this clone large. This sample also contains other DNA sequences that code for the same CDR3. J is TRGJP2 and V is TRGV3. V was pared by 5 bases and J by 5 bases, with 11 bases of the junction left unmatched. Germline CDR1 and CDR2: VTNTFY and YDVSTARD (reference sequence). This CDR3 is built from 15 residues. This chain's CDR3 is CATWVPGGSDWIKTF. The CDR3 DNA is TGTGCCACCTGGGTTCCTGGTGGGAGTGATTGGATCAAGACGTTT.

This clone was recorded once. A far larger clone is just one base off, so this is likely a read error. The chain has TRGV4 and TRGJP2. Germline V gives CDR1 EGSTGY, CDR2 YDSYTSSV. CDR3 length equals 18 residues. V shed 1 base, J shed 2 bases, and the junction held 13 bases outside the gene matches. The CDR3 sequence: CATWDGPCGGSSDWIKTF. The CDR3 nucleotides are TGTGCCACCTGGGATGGCCCATGCGGAGGGAGTAGTGATTGGATCAAGACGTTT.

A few counts support this clone. The TCRdb protein, from a much larger clone, departs from this DNA's translation at residue 10, likely by read error; the protein shown derives from the DNA. The rearrangement joins TRGV9 to TRGJP. Germline V CDR1 and CDR2: GITISATS, ISYDGTV (reference sequence). The CDR3 is 15 residues long. CDR3 region: CALWDGELGEKIKVF. CDR3 coding DNA: TGTGCCTTGTGGGACGGGGAGTTGGGCGAAAAAATCAAGGTATTT.

In this sample, this clone turned up a few times. This likely reflects a read error, since a far larger clone is one base away. This chain connects TRGV5 to TRGJ1 or TRGJ2. There are 14 residues in the CDR3. Trimming at V came to 0 bases and at J to 9 bases, leaving 11 bases not matched to a gene. Germline values: CDR1 VINAFY, CDR2 YDVSNSKD. The CDR3 here is CATWDRPNNAKKLF. CDR3 bases: TGTGCCACCTGGGACAGGCCCAACAACGCTAAGAAACTCTTT.

By frequency in the sample, this clone is medium-sized (0.01 to 0.1%). The V call is TRGV8, the J call TRGJ1 or TRGJ2. Germline V CDR1 and CDR2: VENAVY, YDSYNSRV. The CDR3 is 13 amino acids. Trimming removed 1 base from V and 1 base from J; junction bases left unmatched: 1. CDR3 residues: CATWDSNYYKKLF. The CDR3 DNA is TGTGCCACCTGGGATAGTAATTATTATAAGAAACTCTTT.

Note on this clone: A read error is the likely source, as a far larger clone sits one nucleotide away. The chain links TRGV4 to TRGJ1 or TRGJ2. Germline V gene sequence: CDR1 EGSTGY, CDR2 YDSYTSSV. The CDR3 is 13 amino acids. CDR3 coding DNA: TGTACCACCTGGGATGGGAATTATTATAAGAAACTCTTT. It encodes CTTWDGNYYKKLF.

About this clone: A read error may explain this, as a much larger clone is one base away. J is TRGJ1 or TRGJ2 and V is TRGV3. From germline, CDR1 is VTNTFY and CDR2 YDVSTARD (reference sequence). The CDR3 is 14 residues long. CDR3 protein: CATWDRRNYYKKLF. The CDR3 DNA reads as TGTGCCACCTGGGACAGACGGAATTATTACAAGAAACTCTTT.

On this clone itself: Given a far larger clone just one base away, this is likely a sequencing read error. Within the sample, other DNA sequences also encode this same CDR3. The chain carries TRGV9 and TRGJP1. This CDR3 is built from 14 residues. Germline values: CDR1 GITISATS, CDR2 ISYDGTV (reference sequence). For the CDR3, the DNA is TGTGCCTTGTGGGAGGCCGAGAGGGGTTGGTTCAAAATATTT. Protein sequence: CALWEAERGWFKIF.

This clone was recorded a few times. This likely stems from a read error, as it lies one base from a far larger clone. This chain joins TRGV4 and TRGJ1 or TRGJ2. The CDR3 has 12 residues. Per the germline V gene, CDR1 is EGSTGY and CDR2 is YDSYTSSV. This chain's CDR3 is CANWDGCYKKLF. The CDR3, as DNA: TGTGCCAACTGGGATGGATGTTATAAGAAACTCTTT.

This clone was seen only a few times. A clone one base away is much larger, so this may be a read error. Other DNA variants within this sample encode the same CDR3. This rearrangement joins TRGV8 to TRGJ1 or TRGJ2. The CDR3 is made up of 14 amino acids. Germline CDR1 reads VENAVY; CDR2 reads YDSYNSRV. The CDR3 sequence: CATWEFPNYYKKLF. CDR3 nucleotide sequence: TGTGCCACCTGGGAATTCCCGAATTATTATAAGAAACTCTTC.

This clone showed up just a few times. This sequence is one base from a far larger clone and is likely a read error. V gene TRGV3 combines with J gene TRGJ1 or TRGJ2. The CDR3 spans 12 residues. CDR1 is VTNTFY, CDR2 YDVSTARD, per germline (reference sequence). CDR3 sequence: CATWDRRPKELF. The CDR3, as DNA: TGTGCCACCTGGGACAGGCGCCCTAAGGAACTCTTT.